The 28 T cell receptor beta chains listed next were all sequenced from one sample in a study of cytomegalovirus exposure and HLA in healthy donors. Some clones are missing from TCRdb's copy, which holds only in-frame ones; the method was immunoSEQ multiplex PCR. The sample gives some 75,000 clones, approximately 96% of which show up once; 1.3% is in the top ten. The sample was PBMCs. The receptor set was obtained from a woman younger than 30 in good health and CMV-seronegative.

The V and J genes are TRBV14 and TRBJ2-1, with D unclear. V lost 3 bases, J lost 5 bases, and 14 bases lay in between. The germline CDR1 and CDR2 sequences are SGHDN and FVKESK. There are 15 residues in the CDR3. CDR3 residues: CASSHSSWRDNEQFF. CDR3 DNA: TGTGCCAGCAGCCATTCTAGTTGGAGAGACAATGAGCAGTTCTTC.

This CDR3 is CASSVAGTSGTDTQYF. For the CDR3, the DNA is TGTGCCAGCAGCGTGGCCGGGACTAGCGGCACAGATACGCAGTATTTT. This chain uses TRBV9 with TRBJ2-3; 10 bases match TRBD2. V lost 2 bases, J lost 1 base, and 4 bases stayed unmatched. The CDR3 length is 16 residues. Per the germline V gene, CDR1 is SGDLS and CDR2 is YYNGEE.

V and J are TRBV11-3 and TRBJ1-1; 12 bases agree with TRBD1. Trimming at V came to 5 bases and at J to 3 bases, leaving 7 bases not matched to a gene. The germline gives CDR1 SGHNT, CDR2 YENEEA. This CDR3 contains 16 residues. The CDR3 bases are TGTGCCAGCAGCCCCGGGACAGGGGGCTTGGACACTGAAGCTTTCTTT. Translating it yields CASSPGTGGLDTEAFF.

V usage is TRBV4-1 and J usage is TRBJ2-7; 9 bases fit TRBD2. Germline V gene data show CDR1 as MGHRA and CDR2 as YSYEKL. With 0 bases clipped from V and 2 bases from J, the junction kept 2 bases outside the gene matches. This CDR3 is built from 15 residues. CDR3 loop: CASSQDSSGAYEQYF. The CDR3 nucleotides read TGCGCCAGCAGCCAAGATTCTAGCGGGGCCTACGAGCAGTACTTC.

This chain joins TRBV5-8 and TRBJ1-2; D is uncertain. Trimming cost V 4 bases and J 4 bases, with 20 bases left between them. The CDR3 covers 16 residues. Germline CDR1 is SGHTS and CDR2 is YDEGEE. The CDR3 DNA reads TGTGCCAGCAGCAAACCTTGGATTGGAGGACCCTATGGCTACACCTTC. Protein sequence: CASSKPWIGGPYGYTF.

The chain has TRBV15 and TRBJ2-3; D remains ambiguous. With 2 bases removed from V and 0 bases from J, the gap between germline ends came to 15 bases. In germline, CDR1 is LNHNV, CDR2 YYDKDF (reference sequence). The CDR3 covers 17 residues. The DNA of the CDR3 is TGTGCCACCAGCAGAACCCAATACAGTGTCAGCACAGATACGCAGTATTTT. This codes for CATSRTQYSVSTDTQYF.

This chain connects TRBV28 to TRBJ1-5; TRBD1 aligns across 7 bases. This CDR3 is 16 amino acids long. Unmatched junction bases numbered 17, after V lost 10 bases and J lost 5 bases. The V gene's germline CDR1 is MDHEN and CDR2 SYDVKM. The CDR3 spells CATTPRYRGQYQPQHF. The CDR3 region has the DNA TGTGCCACCACGCCCCGATACAGGGGACAATATCAGCCCCAGCATTTT.

V and J are TRBV5-6 and TRBJ2-5; tentative D call: TRBD2 (6 bases). Trimming took off 3 bases at V and 5 bases at J, with 14 bases between the two ends. Germline loops: CDR1 SGHDT, CDR2 YYEEEE. This CDR3 is 14 amino acids long. For the CDR3, the DNA is TGTGCCAGCAGCTCTCGGAGGGATGGGGAGACCCAGTACTTC. Protein sequence: CASSSRRDGETQYF.

The chain links TRBV28 to TRBJ1-3, with D unresolved. Per germline, CDR1 MDHEN and CDR2 SYDVKM. The CDR3 has 14 residues. Trimming took off 4 bases at V and 2 bases at J, with 9 bases between the two ends. CDR3 in DNA: TGTGCCAGCAGTTCTACGGGGACTGGAAACACCATATATTTT. This codes for CASSSTGTGNTIYF.

This clone was detected only once. The gene calls are TRBV5-4 and TRBJ1-1; perhaps TRBD1 as D (6 bases). V was pared by 2 bases and J by 5 bases, with 10 bases between. There are 13 residues in the CDR3. CDR1 is SGHNT and CDR2 is YYREEE in the germline V gene (reference sequence). CDR3 protein: CASSLNRATEAFF. CDR3 bases: TGTGCCAGCAGCTTAAACAGGGCTACTGAAGCTTTCTTT.

The chain joins TRBV30 to TRBJ2-2, with TRBD2 identical over 8 bases. The CDR3 has 17 amino acids. CDR1 and CDR2 from the germline V gene are GTSNPN and SVGIG (reference sequence). J gave up 6 bases and V 1 base, and 13 bases lay outside the gene matches. The CDR3 nucleotides are TGTGCCTGGAGTGGTAATAGCGGGAATATGGTCGCCGGGGAGCTGTTTTTT. Translated: CAWSGNSGNMVAGELFF.

J is TRBJ2-3 and V is TRBV2; D possibly corresponds to TRBD2 (6 bases). The V end lost 4 bases, the J end lost 5 bases, and 16 bases lay between the germline ends. Looked up from germline, CDR1 is SNHLY and CDR2 is FYNNEI. The CDR3 runs 15 residues. CDR3 sequence: CASSGGGMRGDTQYF. The CDR3 nucleotides are TGTGCCAGCAGTGGTGGCGGGATGAGGGGAGATACGCAGTATTTT.

The chain employs TRBV10-3 and TRBJ2-2; 7 bases fit TRBD1. CDR3 length: 14 amino acids. V dropped 6 bases and J dropped 2; count of bases not matched to a gene: 3. Germline V gene sequence: CDR1 ENHRY, CDR2 SYGVKD. DNA for the CDR3: TGTGCCATCAGAGGGGACAGCAACACCGGGGAGCTGTTTTTT. Translation: CAIRGDSNTGELFF.

This clone appeared once. The chain couples TRBV7-2 to TRBJ2-7; 8 bases match TRBD1. J lost 3 bases, V lost 5 bases, and 9 bases had no gene match. Germline lookup yields CDR1 SGHTA and CDR2 FQGNSA. This CDR3 has 15 amino acids. Here the CDR3 reads CASSPRTGTGYEQYF. CDR3 DNA: TGTGCCAGCAGCCCCCGGACAGGGACTGGCTACGAGCAGTACTTC.

The chain uses TRBV28 and TRBJ1-2; possibly TRBD1 for D (5 bases). The CDR3 sequence is 13 residues long. V lost 8 bases, J lost 4 bases, and 14 bases lay in between. The germline CDR1 and CDR2 sequences are MDHEN and SYDVKM. As DNA, the CDR3 is TGTGCCAGCTCGGGGGGGATTGGCTATGGCTACACCTTC. Translating gives CASSGGIGYGYTF.

CDR3 residues: CASSNKGGIGEQYF. Here the CDR3 DNA reads TGTGCCAGCAGCAACAAGGGGGGGATAGGCGAGCAGTACTTC. The chain has TRBV7-9 and TRBJ2-7; the D gene is possibly TRBD2 (7 bases). The V and J ends lost 5 bases and 6 bases respectively, with 17 bases between them. The CDR3 is 14 amino acids. Germline V gives CDR1 SEHNR, CDR2 FQNEAQ (reference sequence).

This rearrangement joins TRBV18 to TRBJ2-3; D is perhaps TRBD2 (5 bases). Germline lookup yields CDR1 KGHSH and CDR2 LQKENI. V lost 3 bases, J lost 8 bases, and 15 bases lay in between. This CDR3 region has 14 residues. The CDR3 DNA follows: TGTGCCAGCTCACCCATAGGGCGGGCAGGTACGCAGTATTTT. Encoded protein: CASSPIGRAGTQYF.

The J gene is TRBJ1-3, the V gene TRBV11-2, with 8 bases aligning to TRBD1. Germline V gene data show CDR1 as SGHAT and CDR2 as FQNNGV. The CDR3 is 16 residues long. V shed 7 bases and J 5 bases; nucleotides not matched to a gene: 13. The CDR3 sequence is CASTVHQGAQRNTIYF. DNA for the CDR3: TGTGCCAGCACCGTCCATCAGGGGGCGCAGAGAAACACCATATATTTT.

The chain is built from TRBV23-1 and TRBJ1-5, with D unclear. TRBV23-1 is treated as an ORF (open reading frame) with a function not yet certain. The CDR3 consists of 16 residues. Trimming pared 2 bases from V and 12 bases from J, leaving 23 bases between. For the CDR3, the DNA is TGCGCCAGCAGTCAACTTCTACGCGGGGAGAATCTCAACCAGCATTTT. Amino acids: CASSQLLRGENLNQHF.

To note about this clone: Mismatch with germline at one junction end may stem from a read error. The chain has TRBV27 and TRBJ2-1; D unresolved. The CDR3 contains 14 residues. Germline-derived CDR1 and CDR2 are MNHEY and SMNVEV (reference sequence). CDR3 bases: TGTGCCAGTAGTTTGAGGTCCTCCTACAATGAGCAGTTCTTC. This codes for CASSLRSSYNEQFF.

The chain recombines TRBV15 with TRBJ2-1, with 14 bases identical to TRBD2. The CDR3 has 19 residues. Looked up from germline, CDR1 is LNHNV and CDR2 is YYDKDF (reference sequence). V lost 5 bases, J lost 3 bases, and 12 bases stayed unmatched. The CDR3 coding sequence is TGTGCCACCAGCGCCACCCGGACTAGCGGGAGGCCCCGCTACAATGAGCAGTTCTTC. Its translation: CATSATRTSGRPRYNEQFF.

This sequence joins TRBV10-3 and TRBJ2-7, with 14 bases aligning to TRBD2. The junction had 0 bases not matched to a gene; V was cut back by 4 bases and J by 1 base. From germline, CDR1 is ENHRY and CDR2 SYGVKD. This CDR3 is built from 15 residues. This CDR3 is CAISGLAGGSYEQYF. The DNA of the CDR3 is TGTGCCATCAGTGGACTAGCGGGGGGGTCCTACGAGCAGTACTTC.

This clone was seen a single time. This chain connects TRBV18 to TRBJ1-2; the D gene is possibly TRBD1 (5 bases). The length of the CDR3 is 19 residues. With 3 bases removed from V and 0 bases from J, the gap between germline ends came to 23 bases. From germline, CDR1 is KGHSH and CDR2 LQKENI. The CDR3 nucleotides read TGTGCCAGCTCACCGGCGGGTTTATCCTCCTCGGGGGCTAACTATGGCTACACCTTC. It yields the protein CASSPAGLSSSGANYGYTF.

The chain links TRBV19 to TRBJ1-2, with D perhaps matching TRBD1 (6 bases). Germline V gene lookup returns CDR1 LNHDA and CDR2 SQIVND (reference sequence). V was cut by 7 bases and J by 2 bases, with 14 bases left in between. CDR3 length: 14 amino acids. The CDR3 reads CASTRGGANYGYTF. The CDR3 DNA sequence: TGTGCCAGTACCCGGGGGGGCGCAAACTATGGCTACACCTTC.

CDR3 DNA: TGTGCCAGCAGCTTATCATCCGGGAGCCTCTTTAGGAATGAGCAGTTCTTC. This sequence encodes CASSLSSGSLFRNEQFF. The J gene is TRBJ2-1, the V gene TRBV7-6, with a possible D match to TRBD2 (6 bases). CDR1 is SGHVS, CDR2 FNYEAQ, per germline. This CDR3 contains 17 residues. V was shortened by 2 bases and J by 7 bases, with 21 bases between the two germline ends.

The chain combines TRBV28 with TRBJ2-5; 13 bases line up with TRBD2. Germline CDR1 and CDR2: MDHEN and SYDVKM. This CDR3 has 15 residues. Germline trimming cut 10 bases from V and 1 base from J; bases unmatched to any gene: 6. The CDR3 region is CATSGLAGIQETQYF. CDR3 coding DNA: TGTGCCACTTCGGGACTAGCGGGGATCCAAGAGACCCAGTACTTC.

The chain employs TRBV4-1 and TRBJ2-7; TRBD2 matches at 11 bases. This CDR3 comprises 16 residues. The junction had 5 bases not matched to a gene; V was cut back by 0 bases and J by 4 bases. In germline, CDR1 is MGHRA, CDR2 YSYEKL. CDR3 sequence reads: CASSQEWPSGRYEQYF. The DNA of the CDR3 is TGCGCCAGCAGCCAAGAATGGCCTAGCGGGAGGTACGAGCAGTACTTC.

This clone was counted a single time. The rearrangement joins TRBV28 to TRBJ2-7; the match to TRBD2 covers 7 bases. This CDR3 is 14 amino acids long. The V segment lost 11 bases and the J segment 4 bases; nucleotides outside the gene matches: 14. Germline CDR1 and CDR2: MDHEN and SYDVKM. In nucleotides, the CDR3 is TGTGCCGCCAGTACCGGGACTACCCCGTACGAGCAGTACTTC. Amino acids: CAASTGTTPYEQYF.